A single sample gave rise to the 2 T cell receptor beta chains below, sequenced in a study of identifying expanded T cells in peripheral blood. The method was immunoSEQ multiplex PCR; TCRdb's version includes in-frame clones alone and lacks a portion of them. The table lists around 100,000 clones, 80% to 90% of them singletons. Sequenced material: blood. These receptors all come from a person aged 18-69 years in good health.

The chain employs TRBV7-3 and TRBJ2-5, with D perhaps matching TRBD2 (5 bases). The CDR3 extends over 15 amino acids. In germline, CDR1 is SGHTA, CDR2 FQGTGA. V was trimmed by 0 bases and J by 1 base, leaving 9 bases between them. The CDR3 spells CASSLTGGPQETQYF. As DNA, the CDR3 is TGTGCCAGCAGCTTAACTGGCGGGCCCCAAGAGACCCAGTACTTC.

The rearrangement joins TRBV15 to TRBJ2-5, with D unclear. Germline V lookup: CDR1 LNHNV, CDR2 YYDKDF (reference sequence). With 0 bases removed from V and 4 bases from J, the gap between germline ends came to 12 bases. CDR3 length: 15 residues. The CDR3 loop reads CATSRDKGLGETQYF. The CDR3 nucleotides are TGTGCCACCAGCAGAGATAAGGGCCTAGGAGAGACCCAGTACTTC.